The 3 T cell receptor beta chains reported below all come from one sample, sequenced in a study of cytomegalovirus exposure and HLA in healthy donors. The PCR ran on 60 Vbeta and 13 Jbeta primers. The data were produced by immunoSEQ multiplex PCR, yet TCRdb's version contains in-frame clones alone and is incomplete. The sample yields fewer than 250,000 clones, about three quarters seen once. Sequencing was carried out using PBMCs. Receptors were obtained from a woman aged 25 to 39 in good health and CMV-seropositive.

The gene calls are TRBV5-4 and TRBJ1-4; 8 positions agree with TRBD1. Unmatched junction bases numbered 5, after V lost 4 bases and J lost 3 bases. Germline V lookup: CDR1 SGHNT, CDR2 YYREEE (reference sequence). This CDR3 has 15 amino acids. This CDR3 is CASSRTGGANEKLFF. CDR3 nucleotides: TGTGCCAGCAGCCGTACAGGGGGAGCTAATGAAAAACTGTTTTTT.

The chain combines TRBV5-1 with TRBJ2-7, with TRBD2 matching 12 bases. There are 15 residues in the CDR3. Germline CDR1 SGHRS, CDR2 YFSETQ. The V segment lost 4 bases and the J segment 4 bases; nucleotides outside the gene matches: 6. Here the CDR3 DNA reads TGCGCCAGCAGCACACTAGCGGGGGGACCATACGAGCAGTACTTC. Its protein product is CASSTLAGGPYEQYF.

The V call is TRBV6-4, the J call TRBJ1-2, with D possibly being TRBD1 (6 bases). V was cut by 6 bases and J by 7 bases, with 12 bases left in between. The V gene's germline CDR1 is MRHNA and CDR2 SNTAGT. The length of the CDR3 is 12 residues. CDR3 protein: CASRQGSGGYTF. The CDR3 DNA reads as TGTGCCAGCAGACAGGGTTCGGGTGGCTACACCTTC.